This T cell receptor beta chain was recovered during a study of cytotoxic CD8 clonotypes in ibrutinib-treated CLL. In the study overall: Partial response occurred in 24 patients and complete response in 2; at median approximately 68 months, around 14 remained remitted and around 12 progressed.

Only a few counts were recorded for this clone. Its antigen is unknown. The CDR3 is 16 amino acids. Trimming shortened V by 2 bases and J by 2 bases, and 12 bases separated the two germline ends. Germline loops: CDR1 SEHNR, CDR2 FQNEAQ (reference sequence). Study-level results: Upon ibrutinib response clonality rose, and upon progression it fell back toward baseline.

Here immunoSEQ multiplex PCR was the method, and the copy in TCRdb shows in-frame clones only, minus some. Here the sample spans some 15,000 clones, roughly 69% being singletons. This clonotype originated in a human donor with chronic lymphocytic leukemia. The sample consisted of PBMCs, taken before ibrutinib treatment. The chain joins TRBV7-9 to TRBJ2-2, with D possibly being TRBD1 (6 bases). The CDR3 sequence is CASSLPLGTNTGELFF. CDR3 nucleotide sequence: TGTGCCAGCAGCTTACCCTTGGGGACAAACACCGGGGAGCTGTTTTTT. Full variable domain (remainder filled in from reference TRBV7-9 and TRBJ2-2): DTGVSQNPRHKITKRGQNVTFRCDPISEHNRLYWYRQTLGQGPEFLTYFQNEAQLEKSRLLSDRFSAERPKGSFSTLEIQRTEQGDSAMYLCASSLPLGTNTGELFFGEGSRLTVL.